This TCR beta chain was captured by sequencing in a study of naive and memory T cell subsets. Points from the study as a whole: Possibly reflecting memory cells re-expressing CD45RA, a few larger clonotypes occurred in naive repertoires, especially CD8.

On this clonotype: Its antigen is unknown.

An equimolar mix of two oligonucleotides served as the beta constant-region primer for TRBC1 and TRBC2. The ligated cDNA underwent four PCR rounds using SP2 and nested alpha and beta constant-region primers. Ligation attached a single-stranded oligonucleotide with a 12-nucleotide UMI and the SP2 primer to the cDNA 3' end. MiXCR was run by TCRdb on the UMI-ligation and nested PCR reads, yielding one entry per CDR3 protein. The sample carries fewer than 150,000 distinct CDR3 sequences, roughly a fifth recorded once. Germline CDR1 reads SEHNR; CDR2 reads FQNEAQ (reference sequence). This CDR3 contains 14 residues. Trimming took 5 bases from V and 4 from J, leaving 11 bases between them.

The J gene is TRBJ2-2, the V gene TRBV7-9; no clear D gene. The sequence was collected from a human donor in good health. Sequencing was done on a sample of naive CD8+ T cells from blood. For the CDR3, the DNA is TGTGCCAGCAGCCATCCTATTTCCACCGGGGAGCTGTTTTTT. Protein sequence: CASSHPISTGELFF.